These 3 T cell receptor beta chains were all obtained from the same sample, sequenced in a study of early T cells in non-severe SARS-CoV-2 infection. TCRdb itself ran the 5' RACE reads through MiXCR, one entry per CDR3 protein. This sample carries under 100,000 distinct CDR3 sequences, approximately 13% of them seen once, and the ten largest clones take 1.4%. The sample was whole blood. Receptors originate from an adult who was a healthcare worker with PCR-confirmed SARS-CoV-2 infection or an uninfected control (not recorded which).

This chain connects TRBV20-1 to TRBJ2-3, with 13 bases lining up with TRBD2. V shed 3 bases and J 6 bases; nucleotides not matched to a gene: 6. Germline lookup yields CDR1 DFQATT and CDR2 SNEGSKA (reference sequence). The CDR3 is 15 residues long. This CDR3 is CSASPLAGGPDTQYF. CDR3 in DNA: TGCAGTGCTAGCCCACTAGCGGGGGGGCCGGATACGCAGTATTTT.

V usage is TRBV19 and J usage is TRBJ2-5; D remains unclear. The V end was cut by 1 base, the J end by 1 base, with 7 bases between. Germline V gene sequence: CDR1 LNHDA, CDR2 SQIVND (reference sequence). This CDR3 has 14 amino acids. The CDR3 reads CASSIGRLQETQYF. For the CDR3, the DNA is TGTGCCAGTAGTATAGGTCGGCTCCAAGAGACCCAGTACTTC. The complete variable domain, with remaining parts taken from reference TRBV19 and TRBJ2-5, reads DGGITQSPKYLFRKEGQNVTLSCEQNLNHDAMYWYRQDPGQGLRLIYYSQIVNDFQKGDIAEGYSVSREKKESFPLTVTSAQKNPTAFYLCASSIGRLQETQYFGPGTRLLVL.

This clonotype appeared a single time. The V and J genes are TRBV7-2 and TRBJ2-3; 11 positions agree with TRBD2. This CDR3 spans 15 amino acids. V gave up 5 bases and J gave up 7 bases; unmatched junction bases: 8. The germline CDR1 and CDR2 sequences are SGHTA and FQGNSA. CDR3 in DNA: TGTGCCAGCAGCCAGGGGACTAGCGGAAGAAATACGCAGTATTTT. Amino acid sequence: CASSQGTSGRNTQYF.